This T cell receptor (beta chain) was recorded in a study of T cells in Graves' hyperthyroidism and ophthalmopathy. V was clipped by 1 base and J by 4 bases, with 11 bases between them. This CDR3 contains 13 residues. The germline gives CDR1 SQVTM, CDR2 ANQGSEA. TCR beta CDR3 regions were amplified from RNA. HTBI primers drove first-round RT-PCR of the TCR CDR3. TCRdb re-called the multiplex PCR reads with MiXCR, one entry per CDR3 protein. In the table there are 500,000 or so distinct CDR3 sequences, approximately 17% of which are singletons. This clonotype was counted ten times or more. Exclusion of a patient resulted from uncontrolled infection, other autoimmune disease, pregnancy or lactation. Clinicians diagnosed patients from clinical symptoms, serum thyroxine and TRAb, thyroid ultrasound and orbital computed tomography.

The chain links TRBV29-1 to TRBJ2-7, with D perhaps given as TRBD1 or TRBD2 (5 bases each). Sequencing used blood. The sequence derives from a woman younger than 35 with Graves' ophthalmopathy. CDR3 residues: CSVEGGRGYEQYF. In DNA form, the CDR3 reads TGCAGCGTTGAAGGGGGGAGAGGTTACGAGCAGTACTTC.